This T cell receptor (beta chain) is from a study of T cell repertoires in cytomegalovirus infection. This CDR3 comprises 16 residues. The V gene end was trimmed by 5 bases and the J gene end by 8 bases; junction bases not matched to a gene: 13. Per the germline V gene, CDR1 is KGHDR and CDR2 is SFDVKD. TCRdb re-called the reads with MiXCR, one entry per CDR3 protein. Seen here are 150,000 to 200,000 distinct CDR3 sequences, around 15% observed once, and the top ten hold 25% to 30%. This clonotype was counted many times. This sequence originates from a human donor in good health (CMV status not recorded). Some clones in this sample may be carry-over from other donors' samples. The sample comprised PBMCs. The chain couples TRBV24-1 to TRBJ2-1; 8 positions agree with TRBD2. In nucleotides, the CDR3 is TGTGCCACCAGTGTCGCCAGCGGGAGAGTAGTACATGAGCAGTTCTTC. Translating it yields CATSVASGRVVHEQFF.